This T cell receptor (beta chain) is from a study of blood T cell repertoires in COVID-19. Study overall: Sample material is recorded as cDNA or gDNA derived from T cells, B-cell-depleted T cells, or PBMCs.

Source study methods: Cell counts per sample came from amplifying reference gene primers. The assay was immunoSEQ multiplex PCR, and TCRdb's table has in-frame clones only and misses some. V and J calls and clone size are given by that table; D and trimming were obtained from the DNA. This sample has hundreds of thousands of clones, with 70% to 90% found just once. V lost 5 bases and J lost 3; bases outside the gene matches: 3. Per germline, CDR1 MNHEY and CDR2 SVGEGT. CDR3 length: 13 amino acids. In terms of age and location, participants ranged from roughly 18 to 89 years and lived in around 22 US areas. Cohort placement rested on clinical history that participants reported themselves.

The rearrangement links TRBV6-2 or TRBV6-3 to TRBJ1-2; 7 bases fit TRBD1. The sample consisted of PBMCs or T cells enriched from blood (not recorded which). The TCR comes from a woman aged 18-30 years with acute COVID-19. The CDR3 loop reads CASSLGQDYGYTF. The CDR3 region has the DNA TGTGCCAGCAGTCTAGGACAGGACTATGGCTACACCTTC.